A single sample gave rise to the 25 T cell receptor beta chains below, sequenced in a study of blood T cell repertoires in COVID-19. TCRdb keeps only in-frame clones here, not all; method: immunoSEQ multiplex PCR. The sample has 150,000 to 200,000 clones; around 90% are singletons. Sequenced sample: peripheral blood. Receptors were obtained from a man between 45 and 60 years old with acute or convalescent COVID-19.

The V gene is TRBV6-6, the J gene TRBJ1-5; D might be TRBD1 (6 bases). The CDR3 has 14 amino acids. Trimming left V 6 bases short and J 9 bases short, with 18 bases between. Germline lookup yields CDR1 MNHNY and CDR2 SVGAGI (reference sequence). CDR3 sequence (DNA): TGTGCCAGCAGCCGAGACAGGCCCGAATCGCCCCAGCATTTT. Translating gives CASSRDRPESPQHF.

V gene TRBV28 combines with J gene TRBJ1-2; D remains ambiguous. CDR3 size: 15 residues. Germline lookup yields CDR1 MDHEN and CDR2 SYDVKM. The V and J ends lost 3 bases and 4 bases respectively, with 15 bases between them. The CDR3: CASSFPGIVVYGYTF. In nucleotides, the CDR3 is TGTGCCAGCAGTTTTCCCGGGATAGTGGTCTATGGCTACACCTTC.

The chain couples TRBV3-1 (or the pseudogene TRBV3-2) to TRBJ2-7; a possible D gene is TRBD1 (5 bases). From germline, CDR1 is LGHDT and CDR2 YNNKEL (reference sequence). This CDR3 contains 16 residues. Trimming took 4 bases from V and 4 from J, leaving 20 bases between them. CDR3 protein: CASSLRGSPPSYEQYV. In DNA form, the CDR3 reads TGTGCCAGCAGCCTAAGGGGCAGCCCACCTTCTTACGAGCAGTACGTC.

V usage is TRBV6-1 and J usage is TRBJ2-3; D ambiguous. Germline V gives CDR1 MNHNS, CDR2 SASEGT. This CDR3 has 14 amino acids. The ends were cut back, 3 bases at V and 2 bases at J, with 9 bases in the middle. As DNA, the CDR3 is TGTGCCAGCAGTGACAATCACTTCACAGATACGCAGTATTTT. Translation: CASSDNHFTDTQYF.

CDR3 nucleotide sequence: TGTGCCAGCAGTGAAGGCCAGGGGAAGCAGCCCCAGCATTTT. Encoded protein: CASSEGQGKQPQHF. The rearrangement uses TRBV6-1 and TRBJ1-5, with a tentative D call TRBD1 (6 bases). Trimming stripped 1 base from V and 7 bases from J, with 11 bases between. CDR3 length equals 14 residues. Germline CDR1 is MNHNS and CDR2 is SASEGT.

The chain couples TRBV19 to TRBJ2-1, with TRBD2 matching over 11 bases. The length of the CDR3 is 18 residues. Germline trimming cut 4 bases from V and 4 bases from J; bases unmatched to any gene: 12. The germline CDR1 and CDR2 sequences are LNHDA and SQIVND (reference sequence). In nucleotides, the CDR3 is TGTGCCAGTAGTACGACGGGACTAGCGGAGGGGTTTTACAATGAGCAGTTCTTC. This codes for CASSTTGLAEGFYNEQFF.

This sequence joins TRBV19 and TRBJ1-5; possibly TRBD1 for D (5 bases). Trimming cost V 3 bases and J 5 bases, with 26 bases left between them. CDR3 length equals 19 residues. The germline gives CDR1 LNHDA, CDR2 SQIVND (reference sequence). The CDR3 nucleotides read TGTGCCAGTAGTATTAGATTCGCAGGGAGCGGCGGGGTGTATCAGCCCCAGCATTTT. Translation gives CASSIRFAGSGGVYQPQHF.

The chain is built from TRBV27 and TRBJ2-1; D unclear. The CDR3 sequence is 15 residues long. CDR1 and CDR2 from the germline V gene are MNHEY and SMNVEV (reference sequence). Between the trimmed V and J ends, which lost 3 bases and 0 bases, there was a span of 9 bases. As DNA, the CDR3 is TGTGCCAGCAGTTTCCGTCTCGGCTCCTACAATGAGCAGTTCTTC. It specifies CASSFRLGSYNEQFF.

The chain has TRBV7-6 and TRBJ1-4; D possibly corresponds to TRBD1 (6 bases). With 1 base removed from V and 7 bases from J, the gap between germline ends came to 16 bases. In germline, CDR1 is SGHVS, CDR2 FNYEAQ. The CDR3 spans 16 residues. In nucleotides, the CDR3 is TGTGCCAGCAGCTTAGGAGGCGGGGGCGCGGGTGAAAAACTGTTTTTT. Protein sequence: CASSLGGGGAGEKLFF.

The V call is TRBV29-1, the J call TRBJ2-4, with D possibly TRBD1 on 6 matching bases. The V gene's germline CDR1 is SQVTM and CDR2 ANQGSEA. V gave up 4 bases and J gave up 5 bases, with 15 bases separating them. The CDR3 is 14 amino acids. The CDR3 reads CSVGPGTKQNIQYF. The CDR3 nucleotides read TGCAGCGTTGGGCCCGGGACAAAGCAAAACATTCAGTACTTC.

V gene TRBV28 combines with J gene TRBJ2-7, with 8 nucleotides matching TRBD1. There are 14 residues in the CDR3. Looked up from germline, CDR1 is MDHEN and CDR2 is SYDVKM. Trimming took 2 bases from V and 5 from J; bases not matched to a gene: 5. For the CDR3, the DNA is TGTGCCAGCAGTTTAGACGACAGGGGACACGAGCAGTACTTC. Its protein is CASSLDDRGHEQYF.

The rearrangement uses TRBV5-1 and TRBJ1-6, with TRBD1 matching 11 bases. Germline CDR1 is SGHRS and CDR2 is YFSETQ. This CDR3 is 15 amino acids long. Trimming removed 3 bases from V and 6 bases from J; junction bases left unmatched: 2. In DNA form, the CDR3 reads TGCGCCAGCAGCTCCGGGACAGGGGGTAATTCACCCCTCCACTTT. Encoded protein: CASSSGTGGNSPLHF.

This chain connects TRBV24-1 to TRBJ2-3; D might be TRBD2 (7 bases). Germline V gene data show CDR1 as KGHDR and CDR2 as SFDVKD. The CDR3 contains 16 residues. V dropped 4 bases and J dropped 2 bases, with 15 bases sitting between them. The CDR3 spells CATSEVGGGYTDTQYF. DNA of the CDR3: TGTGCCACCAGTGAGGTGGGAGGGGGGTACACAGATACGCAGTATTTT.

The chain is built from TRBV7-9 and TRBJ1-1; 7 nucleotides agree with TRBD1. CDR1 is SEHNR and CDR2 is FQNEAQ in the germline V gene (reference sequence). This CDR3 is built from 14 residues. The V segment lost 4 bases and the J segment 4 bases; nucleotides outside the gene matches: 6. For the CDR3, the DNA is TGTGCCAGCAGCTCACAGGGGCGGGTCACTGAAGCTTTCTTT. As protein: CASSSQGRVTEAFF.

This clone was recorded only once. The chain is built from TRBV6-5 and TRBJ1-1; maybe TRBD1 (6 bases). In germline, CDR1 is MNHEY, CDR2 SVGAGI. CDR3 length: 14 amino acids. V dropped 4 bases and J dropped 1 base, with 10 bases sitting between them. CDR3 bases: TGTGCCAGCAGTTCTCGGACAGCGAACACTGAAGCTTTCTTT. This sequence encodes CASSSRTANTEAFF.

The CDR3 here is CASSRDTITGELFF. The DNA for the CDR3 is TGTGCCAGCAGCCGGGACACGATCACCGGGGAGCTGTTTTTT. V and J are TRBV7-2 and TRBJ2-2; TRBD1 might be the D (6 bases). V gave up 5 bases and J gave up 4 bases, with 11 bases separating them. Germline values: CDR1 SGHTA, CDR2 FQGNSA. CDR3 length equals 14 residues.

The V gene is TRBV15, the J gene TRBJ2-1, with 7 bases identical to TRBD2. Germline V gene sequence: CDR1 LNHNV, CDR2 YYDKDF (reference sequence). The ends lost 5 bases at V and 3 bases at J; junction bases unmatched: 4. This CDR3 spans 14 amino acids. The CDR3 region has the DNA TGTGCCACCAGCCGCGGGAGAGGCTACAATGAGCAGTTCTTC. Its protein is CATSRGRGYNEQFF.

This clone was detected a few times. The chain carries TRBV5-1 and TRBJ2-7, with D tentatively TRBD1 (5 bases). V was shortened by 5 bases and J by 1 base, with 16 bases between the two germline ends. Germline CDR1 reads SGHRS; CDR2 reads YFSETQ. This CDR3 spans 15 amino acids. The CDR3 region has the DNA TGCGCCAGCAGTCCAGGGCCGACCTCATCCTACGAGCAGTACGTC. Protein: CASSPGPTSSYEQYV.

Here the CDR3 reads CASSLGTERWPQHF. CDR3 sequence (DNA): TGTGCCAGCAGCTTAGGGACAGAAAGGTGGCCCCAGCATTTT. This sequence joins TRBV7-6 and TRBJ1-5, with a tentative D call TRBD1 (6 bases). The CDR3 extends over 14 amino acids. Germline values: CDR1 SGHVS, CDR2 FNYEAQ. V shed 1 base and J shed 9 bases, with 13 bases lying between them.

This chain uses TRBV7-3 with TRBJ2-5, with 9 bases fitting TRBD2. V lost 5 bases and J lost 2; bases outside the gene matches: 6. CDR3 size: 15 residues. Germline V CDR1 and CDR2: SGHTA, FQGTGA. CDR3 nucleotides: TGTGCCAGCAGCGAAACTAGCGGGCGTCAAGAGACCCAGTACTTC. Protein product: CASSETSGRQETQYF.

The chain links TRBV11-2 to TRBJ1-1; D gene uncertain. The CDR3 is 11 amino acids. V was shortened by 2 bases and J by 6 bases, with 4 bases between the two germline ends. CDR1 SGHAT and CDR2 FQNNGV come from the germline V gene. CDR3 region: CASSLPSEAFF. CDR3 bases: TGTGCCAGCAGCTTACCTTCTGAAGCTTTCTTT.

Notes on this clone: No DNA is shown, since the ends of the CDR3 on it are uncertain; the CDR3 is the one TCRdb lists. J is TRBJ2-3 and V is TRBV21-1; the table's D call TRBD1 went unverified against the DNA. TRBV21-1 is described as a pseudogene. Inclusive of both ends, the CDR3 amounts to 16 amino acids. CDR3 protein: CASSSQVAMGTDTQYF.

The V call is TRBV6-2 or TRBV6-3, the J call TRBJ2-3; 11 bases fit TRBD2. Trimming took 5 bases from V and 6 from J; bases not matched to a gene: 13. The CDR3 has 17 amino acids. The germline gives CDR1 MNHEY, CDR2 SVGEGT. Written as DNA, the CDR3 is TGTGCCAGCAGTCAGTCCCCGACTAGCGGGACATCGGATACGCAGTATTTT. The encoded protein is CASSQSPTSGTSDTQYF.

The chain has TRBV30 and TRBJ1-2, with 7 bases that match TRBD1. CDR1 is GTSNPN and CDR2 is SVGIG in the germline V gene (reference sequence). With V trimmed by 4 bases and J by 5 bases, 22 bases remained unmatched. This CDR3 contains 18 residues. The CDR3 region has the DNA TGTGCCTGGAACCCTCCGACAGGGCTGAATTTCAATAAGTATGGCTACACCTTC. Amino acid sequence: CAWNPPTGLNFNKYGYTF.

A single count supports this clone. V is TRBV19 and J is TRBJ2-1; 11 positions match TRBD2. The germline CDR1 and CDR2 sequences are LNHDA and SQIVND (reference sequence). With V trimmed by 1 base and J by 3 bases, 5 bases remained unmatched. CDR3 size: 17 residues. The CDR3 spells CASSIALTSGGYNEQFF. The CDR3 DNA follows: TGTGCCAGTAGTATAGCTCTAACTAGCGGGGGCTACAATGAGCAGTTCTTC.